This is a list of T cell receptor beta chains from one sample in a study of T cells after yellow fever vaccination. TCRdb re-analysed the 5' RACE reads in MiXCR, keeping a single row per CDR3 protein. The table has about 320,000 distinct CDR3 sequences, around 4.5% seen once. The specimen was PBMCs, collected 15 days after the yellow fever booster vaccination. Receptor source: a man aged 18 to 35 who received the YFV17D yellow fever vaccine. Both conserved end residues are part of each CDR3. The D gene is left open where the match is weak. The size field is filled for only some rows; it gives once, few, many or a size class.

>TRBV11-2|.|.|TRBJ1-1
CASSPPTLSFAFF
TGTGCCAGCAGCCCACCGACCCTATCCTTTGCTTTCTTT
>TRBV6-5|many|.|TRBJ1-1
CASSYSTSGTLNTEAFF
TGTGCCAGCAGTTACTCGACGTCCGGGACCTTGAACACTGAAGCTTTCTTT
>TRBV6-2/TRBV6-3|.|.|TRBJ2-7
CASSPRPDGGSSYEQYF
TGTGCCAGCAGTCCTCGCCCCGACGGGGGCAGCTCCTACGAGCAGTACTTC
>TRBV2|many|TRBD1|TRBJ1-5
CASTLGQGHQPQHF
TGTGCCAGCACCCTGGGACAGGGACATCAGCCCCAGCATTTT
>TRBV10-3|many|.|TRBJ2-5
CATFTPAGTQYF
TGTGCCACCTTCACCCCAGCAGGGACCCAGTACTTC
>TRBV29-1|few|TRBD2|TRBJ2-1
CSVEDAGGSSSYNEQFF
TGCAGCGTTGAAGATGCGGGGGGGTCGAGCTCCTACAATGAGCAGTTCTTC
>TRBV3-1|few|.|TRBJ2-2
CASSQGIAGANGELFF
TGTGCCAGCAGCCAAGGGATTGCGGGGGCTAACGGGGAGCTGTTTTTT
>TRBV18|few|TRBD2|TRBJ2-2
CASSPGTSGSNTGELFF
TGTGCCAGCTCACCAGGGACTAGCGGTTCGAACACCGGGGAGCTGTTTTTT
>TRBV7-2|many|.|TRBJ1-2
CASSPPWTATYGYTF
TGTGCCAGCAGCCCCCCTTGGACAGCTACATATGGCTACACCTTC
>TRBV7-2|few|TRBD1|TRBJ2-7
CASSLADRGNYEQYF
TGTGCCAGCAGCTTAGCGGACAGGGGGAACTACGAGCAGTACTTC
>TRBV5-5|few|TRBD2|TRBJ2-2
CASSSAGRGSSGELFF
TGTGCCAGCAGTTCCGCTGGGCGGGGGTCCTCCGGGGAGCTGTTTTTT
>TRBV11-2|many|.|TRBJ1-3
CASSWPQGNTIYF
TGTGCCAGCAGCTGGCCTCAGGGAAACACCATATATTTT
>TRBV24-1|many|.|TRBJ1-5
CATSDDNNQPQHF
TGTGCCACCAGTGATGATAACAATCAGCCCCAGCATTTT
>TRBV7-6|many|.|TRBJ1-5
CASSLADGGNQPQHF
TGTGCCAGCAGCTTAGCCGACGGGGGCAATCAGCCCCAGCATTTT
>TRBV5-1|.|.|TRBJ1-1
CASSQGFDTEAYF
TGCGCCAGCAGTCAGGGGTTTGACACTGAAGCTTACTTT
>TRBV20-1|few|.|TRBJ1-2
CSVAQGYGYTF
TGCAGTGTCGCACAGGGTTATGGCTACACCTTC
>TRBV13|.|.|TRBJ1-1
CASSLAGELGNTEAFF
TGTGCCAGCAGCTTAGCCGGGGAGTTGGGGAACACTGAAGCTTTCTTT
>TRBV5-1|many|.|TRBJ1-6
CASSLQKGSPLHF
TGCGCCAGCAGCTTACAGAAGGGTTCACCCCTCCACTTT
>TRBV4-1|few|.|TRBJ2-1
CASSQGLLGNEQFF
TGCGCCAGCAGCCAAGGGTTGTTGGGCAATGAGCAGTTCTTC
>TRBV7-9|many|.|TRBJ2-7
CASSLDRNEQYF
TGTGCCAGCAGCTTAGATCGTAACGAGCAGTACTTC
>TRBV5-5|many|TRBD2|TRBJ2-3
CASSLGAGLNTDTQYF
TGTGCCAGCAGCTTGGGAGCGGGACTTAACACAGATACGCAGTATTTT
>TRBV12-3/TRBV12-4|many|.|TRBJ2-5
CASSLTGGPGETQYF
TGTGCCAGCAGTTTAACGGGGGGCCCCGGGGAGACCCAGTACTTC
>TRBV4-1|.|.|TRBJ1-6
CASSHGRARGDSPLHF
TGCGCCAGCAGCCACGGAAGAGCGCGGGGGGATTCACCCCTCCACTTT
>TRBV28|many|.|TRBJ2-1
CASSSMTGGAEQFF
TGTGCCAGCAGTTCCATGACAGGAGGTGCTGAGCAGTTCTTC
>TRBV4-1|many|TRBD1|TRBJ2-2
CASSPQGQTNTGELFF
TGCGCCAGCAGCCCACAGGGACAGACGAACACCGGGGAGCTGTTTTTT
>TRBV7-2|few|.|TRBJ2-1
CASSQTSLVFNEQFF
TGTGCCAGCAGTCAGACTAGTTTAGTTTTCAATGAGCAGTTCTTC
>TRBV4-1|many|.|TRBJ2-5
CASSQDSEWKTQYF
TGCGCCAGCAGCCAAGATAGCGAGTGGAAGACCCAGTACTTC
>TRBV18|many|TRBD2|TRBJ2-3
CASSPRLAGNTDTQYF
TGTGCCAGCTCACCTAGACTAGCGGGGAACACAGATACGCAGTATTTT